A single sample is the source of the 20 T cell receptor beta chains below, sequenced in a study of cytomegalovirus exposure and HLA in healthy donors. Data came from immunoSEQ multiplex PCR; TCRdb stores just in-frame clones and leaves some out. Here the sample spans about 88,000 clones, roughly 96% being singletons. Material for sequencing was PBMCs. The receptors were sampled from a man aged 18 to 29 in good health and CMV-seronegative.

In its sample, this clone was seen once. The chain links TRBV11-3 to TRBJ1-4, with D perhaps matching TRBD1 (6 bases). Deletions cut 5 bases from V and 4 bases from J, with 14 bases between. CDR1 and CDR2 (germline): SGHNT, YENEEA. This CDR3 is 15 amino acids long. The chain's CDR3 is CASSVTGNHNEKLFF. The CDR3 DNA sequence: TGTGCCAGCAGCGTCACAGGGAATCATAATGAAAAACTGTTTTTT.

This chain uses TRBV10-3 with TRBJ2-2; 11 positions match TRBD2. The junction had 6 bases not matched to a gene; V was cut back by 9 bases and J by 3 bases. This CDR3 has 15 amino acids. The germline V gene has CDR1 ENHRY and CDR2 SYGVKD. CDR3 residues: CAMTGLAGDTGELFF. CDR3 sequence (DNA): TGTGCCATGACTGGACTAGCGGGTGACACCGGGGAGCTGTTTTTT.

The chain recombines TRBV11-2 with TRBJ2-1, with 8 bases lining up with TRBD2. The CDR3 is 15 residues long. CDR1 SGHAT and CDR2 FQNNGV come from the germline V gene. The J segment lost 7 bases and the V segment lost 1 base, leaving 6 bases of the junction unmatched. CDR3 sequence: CASSLVGRAGNEQFF. The CDR3, as DNA: TGTGCCAGCAGCTTAGTCGGGAGGGCGGGGAATGAGCAGTTCTTC.

The V gene is TRBV19, the J gene TRBJ2-1; 8 bases agree with TRBD2. CDR3 length equals 16 residues. Germline CDR1 LNHDA, CDR2 SQIVND (reference sequence). After removal of 5 bases from V and 3 bases from J, the junction contained 9 bases not matched to a gene. The CDR3 DNA follows: TGTGCCAGTAGTGGGGTTAGCGGGATGATCTACAATGAGCAGTTCTTC. It specifies CASSGVSGMIYNEQFF.

V gene TRBV10-3 combines with J gene TRBJ2-1, with 8 nucleotides matching TRBD1. V gave up 1 base and J gave up 5 bases; unmatched junction bases: 7. Germline V gives CDR1 ENHRY, CDR2 SYGVKD. The CDR3 is 16 residues long. CDR3 sequence: CAISEFARGLNNEQFF. The CDR3 coding sequence is TGTGCCATCAGTGAGTTCGCCAGGGGGCTTAACAATGAGCAGTTCTTC.

V is TRBV30 and J is TRBJ1-1, with TRBD1 as a possible D gene (6 bases). Trimming cost V 6 bases and J 1 base, with 12 bases left between them. Germline V gene data show CDR1 as GTSNPN and CDR2 as SVGIG (reference sequence). This CDR3 has 13 amino acids. The CDR3 DNA reads TGTGCCTGCCTCAACAGGGAGAACACTGAAGCTTTCTTT. Its translation is CACLNRENTEAFF. The full variable domain, rest sourced from reference TRBV30 and TRBJ1-1, is SQTIHQWPATLVQPVGSPLSLECTVEGTSNPNLYWYRQAAGRGLQLLFYSVGIGQISSEVPQNLSASRPQDRQFILSSKKLLLSDSGFYLCACLNRENTEAFFGQGTRLTVV.

The rearrangement joins TRBV7-2 to TRBJ1-3; 8 nucleotides line up with TRBD1. The CDR3 spans 19 residues. V lost 0 bases and J lost 0; bases outside the gene matches: 10. Germline V CDR1 and CDR2: SGHTA, FQGNSA. CDR3 bases: TGTGCCAGCAGCTTAGCGGCAGGGGGCCCGGTGTACTCTGGAAACACCATATATTTT. Encoded protein: CASSLAAGGPVYSGNTIYF.

The chain carries TRBV7-6 and TRBJ2-3, with D uncertain. V was cut by 5 bases and J by 1 base, with 10 bases left in between. Germline V gene lookup returns CDR1 SGHVS and CDR2 FNYEAQ. The CDR3 covers 14 residues. In nucleotides, the CDR3 is TGTGCCAGCAGCCAGACCCTAGGCACAGATACGCAGTATTTT. Amino acid sequence: CASSQTLGTDTQYF.

For the CDR3, the DNA is TGCGCCAGCAGTGATCCGGACAGGGTCTATGGCTACACCTTC. Protein product: CASSDPDRVYGYTF. The chain links TRBV10-2 to TRBJ1-2; TRBD1 matches 8 bases. V dropped 3 bases and J dropped 4; count of bases not matched to a gene: 4. This CDR3 comprises 14 residues. Germline V gives CDR1 WSHSY, CDR2 SAAADI.

The V gene is TRBV7-2, the J gene TRBJ1-1; D may be TRBD1 (5 bases). The CDR3 covers 15 residues. The V gene's germline CDR1 is SGHTA and CDR2 FQGNSA. The V gene lost 1 base and the J gene lost 0 bases, with 9 bases spanning the gap. CDR3 in amino acids: CASSLGQGLNTEAFF. For the CDR3, the DNA is TGTGCCAGCAGCTTAGGTCAGGGTCTGAACACTGAAGCTTTCTTT.

The chain combines TRBV5-8 with TRBJ1-3; D remains unclear. The CDR3 totals 16 residues. Germline V gene sequence: CDR1 SGHTS, CDR2 YDEGEE. V lost 4 bases and J lost 0, with 14 bases in between. The CDR3 here is CASSTSELFSGNTIYF. CDR3 bases: TGTGCCAGCAGCACCTCTGAGCTATTCTCTGGAAACACCATATATTTT.

This chain links TRBV5-4 with TRBJ2-1, with D maybe TRBD2 (7 bases). The germline V gene has CDR1 SGHNT and CDR2 YYREEE (reference sequence). The CDR3 is made up of 15 amino acids. V was shortened by 2 bases and J by 4 bases, with 13 bases between the two germline ends. The CDR3 bases are TGTGCCAGCAGCTTAGGGGGAGGGAATTACAATGAGCAGTTCTTC. This encodes CASSLGGGNYNEQFF.

The rearrangement uses TRBV10-1 and TRBJ1-5; 7 nucleotides align to TRBD1. Trimming removed 6 bases from V and 2 bases from J; junction bases left unmatched: 1. CDR1 and CDR2 (germline): WNHNN, SYGVQD (reference sequence). This CDR3 contains 13 residues. The CDR3 nucleotides read TGCGCCAGCAGCGGACAGGGCAATCAGCCCCAGCATTTT. This gives the protein CASSGQGNQPQHF.

The chain carries TRBV6-1 and TRBJ1-1, with D unclear. Germline V lookup: CDR1 MNHNS, CDR2 SASEGT. Trimming took off 2 bases at V and 2 bases at J, with 6 bases between the two ends. The CDR3 spans 13 residues. The CDR3 sequence is CASSERGNTEAFF. In DNA, the CDR3 is TGTGCCAGCAGTGAACGGGGTAACACTGAAGCTTTCTTT.

The genes are TRBV27 and TRBJ2-3, with a possible D match to TRBD1 (6 bases). Deletions cut 3 bases from V and 4 bases from J, with 11 bases between. The CDR3 has 14 residues. Germline CDR1 is MNHEY and CDR2 is SMNVEV (reference sequence). The CDR3 bases are TGTGCCAGCAGTTTCCGACAGGTTGCAGATACGCAGTATTTT. This encodes CASSFRQVADTQYF.

The chain has TRBV5-4 and TRBJ2-1; 11 bases fit TRBD1. With 4 bases clipped from V and 3 bases from J, the junction kept 3 bases outside the gene matches. The germline gives CDR1 SGHNT, CDR2 YYREEE (reference sequence). CDR3 length: 15 residues. In DNA, the CDR3 is TGTGCCAGCAGCGGGGACAGGGGGGGCTACAATGAGCAGTTCTTC. Its protein product is CASSGDRGGYNEQFF.

CDR3 coding DNA: TGTGCCAGCAGCTTAGGGGGGACAGGGGGAGAAAAACTGTTTTTT. Amino acids: CASSLGGTGGEKLFF. The chain couples TRBV7-2 to TRBJ1-4, with TRBD1 matching over 11 bases. The CDR3 totals 15 residues. Per the germline V gene, CDR1 is SGHTA and CDR2 is FQGNSA. Trimming took 1 base from V and 8 from J; bases not matched to a gene: 3.

The genes are TRBV7-8 and TRBJ2-5, with 10 bases that match TRBD2. This CDR3 region has 15 residues. The germline V gene has CDR1 SGHVS and CDR2 FQNEAQ. V lost 2 bases to trimming and J lost 5 bases; unmatched junction nucleotides: 5. DNA of the CDR3: TGTGCCAGCAGCTTATCAGCGGGAGGGGGCGAGACCCAGTACTTC. Translation: CASSLSAGGGETQYF.

This rearrangement joins TRBV28 to TRBJ2-7, with D perhaps matching TRBD2 (5 bases). The germline V gene has CDR1 MDHEN and CDR2 SYDVKM. CDR3 length: 14 residues. Deletions cut 3 bases from V and 4 bases from J, with 13 bases between. DNA for the CDR3: TGTGCCAGCAGTTTCCCGGGATCGGGGTACGAGCAGTACTTC. Protein: CASSFPGSGYEQYF.

The rearrangement links TRBV5-1 to TRBJ2-3, with 10 bases matching TRBD1. Trimming removed 4 bases from V and 4 bases from J; junction bases left unmatched: 12. The CDR3 is 17 residues long. Germline V gene data show CDR1 as SGHRS and CDR2 as YFSETQ. CDR3 DNA: TGCGCCAGCAGCCAGGAACCCGGGACAGGGGTCGCAGATACGCAGTATTTT. Its translation: CASSQEPGTGVADTQYF.